This T cell receptor beta chain was observed in a study of T cell responses to AZD1222 COVID-19 vaccine. Assay used: immunoSEQ multiplex PCR; TCRdb lists only in-frame clones, some missing. The table has over 85,000 clones, roughly 93% seen once. Trimming took off 6 bases at V and 2 bases at J, with 7 bases between the two ends. CDR3 length: 13 residues. The germline V gene encodes CDR1 SEHNR and CDR2 FQNEAQ (reference sequence). The clonotype originates from an adult who received the AZD1222 COVID-19 vaccine. Here the sequenced sample was peripheral blood, taken 28 days after the second AZD1222 dose. The V gene is TRBV7-9, the J gene TRBJ2-2; D is undetermined. The CDR3 DNA sequence: TGTGCCAGCAGTTGGCTTAACACCGGGGAGCTGTTTTTT. This gives the protein CASSWLNTGELFF.